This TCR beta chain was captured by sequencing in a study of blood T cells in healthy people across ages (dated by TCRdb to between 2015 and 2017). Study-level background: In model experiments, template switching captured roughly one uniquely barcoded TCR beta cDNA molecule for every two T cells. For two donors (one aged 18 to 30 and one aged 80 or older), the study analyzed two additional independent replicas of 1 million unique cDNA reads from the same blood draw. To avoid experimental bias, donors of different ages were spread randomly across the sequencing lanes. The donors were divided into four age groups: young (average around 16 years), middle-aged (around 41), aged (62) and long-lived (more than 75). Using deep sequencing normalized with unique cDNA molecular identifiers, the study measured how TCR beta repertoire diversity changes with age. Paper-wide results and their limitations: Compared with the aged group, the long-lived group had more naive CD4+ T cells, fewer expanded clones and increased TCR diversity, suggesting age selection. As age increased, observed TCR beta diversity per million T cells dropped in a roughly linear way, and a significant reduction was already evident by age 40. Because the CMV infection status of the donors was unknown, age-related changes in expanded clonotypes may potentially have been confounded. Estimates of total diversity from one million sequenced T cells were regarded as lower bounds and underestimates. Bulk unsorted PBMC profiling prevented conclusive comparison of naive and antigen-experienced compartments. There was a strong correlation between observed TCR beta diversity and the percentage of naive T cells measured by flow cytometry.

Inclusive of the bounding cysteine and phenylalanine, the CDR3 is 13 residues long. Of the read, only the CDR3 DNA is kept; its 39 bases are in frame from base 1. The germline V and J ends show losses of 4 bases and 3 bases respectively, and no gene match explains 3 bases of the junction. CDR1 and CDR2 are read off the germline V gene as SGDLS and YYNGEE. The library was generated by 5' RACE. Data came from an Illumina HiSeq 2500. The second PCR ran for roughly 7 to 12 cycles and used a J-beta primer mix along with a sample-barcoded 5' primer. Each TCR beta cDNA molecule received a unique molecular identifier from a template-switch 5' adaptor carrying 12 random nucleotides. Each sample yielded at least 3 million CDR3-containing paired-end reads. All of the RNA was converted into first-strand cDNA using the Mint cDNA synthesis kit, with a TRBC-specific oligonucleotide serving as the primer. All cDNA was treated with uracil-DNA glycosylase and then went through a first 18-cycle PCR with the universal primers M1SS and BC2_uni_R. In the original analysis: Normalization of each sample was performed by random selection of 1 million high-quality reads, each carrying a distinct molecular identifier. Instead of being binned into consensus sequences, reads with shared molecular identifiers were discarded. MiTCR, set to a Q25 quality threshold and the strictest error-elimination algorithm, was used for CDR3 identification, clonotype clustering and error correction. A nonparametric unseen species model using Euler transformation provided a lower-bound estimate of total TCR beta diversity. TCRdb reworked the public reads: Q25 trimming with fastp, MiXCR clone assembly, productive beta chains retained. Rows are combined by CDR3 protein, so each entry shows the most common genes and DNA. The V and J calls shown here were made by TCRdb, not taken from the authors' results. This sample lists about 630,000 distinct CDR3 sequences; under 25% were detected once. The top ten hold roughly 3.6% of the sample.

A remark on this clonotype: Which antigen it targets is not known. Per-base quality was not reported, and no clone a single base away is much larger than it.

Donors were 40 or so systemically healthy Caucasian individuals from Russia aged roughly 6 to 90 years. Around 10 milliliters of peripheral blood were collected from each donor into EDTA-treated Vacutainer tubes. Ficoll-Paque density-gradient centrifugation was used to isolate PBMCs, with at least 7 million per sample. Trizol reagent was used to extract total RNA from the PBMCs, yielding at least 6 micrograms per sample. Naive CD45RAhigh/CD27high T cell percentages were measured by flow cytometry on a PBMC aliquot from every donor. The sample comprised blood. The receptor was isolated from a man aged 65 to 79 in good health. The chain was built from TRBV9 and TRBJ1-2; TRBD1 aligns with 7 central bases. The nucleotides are TGTGCCAGCAGCATCGGGACAGACTATGGCTACACCTTC. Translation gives CASSIGTDYGYTF.